Listed below are T cell receptor beta chains from one sample, sequenced in a study of regulatory T cells in long-lasting Graves disease. TCRdb reprocessed the multiplex PCR reads with MiXCR, giving one entry per CDR3 protein. In the table there are 600,000 to 850,000 distinct CDR3 sequences, approximately 29% of which are singletons. The source was peripheral blood mononuclear cells (PBMCs), collected when the disease was refractory, from a patient treated with antithyroid drugs. Source of these receptors: a female donor with Graves disease. Both conserved end residues are part of each CDR3. A D gene is named only where the DNA matches it firmly. Size is omitted from some rows. Given values are once, few, many or a class for expanded clones.

V gene,J gene,clone size,D gene,CDR3 protein,CDR3 DNA
TRBV6-1,TRBJ1-1,few,NA,CASRGAGRSNEAFF,TGTGCCAGCAGGGGGGCGGGACGGTCAAATGAAGCTTTCTTT
TRBV20-1,TRBJ1-4,NA,NA,CSAVGGEKLFF,TGCAGTGCTGTGGGAGGCGAAAAACTGTTTTTT
TRBV12-3/TRBV12-4,TRBJ1-5,NA,TRBD1,CASSPDRGSIGQPQHF,TGTGCCAGCAGCCCTGACAGGGGCAGCATTGGCCAGCCCCAGCATTTT
TRBV20-1,TRBJ1-5,few,NA,CSASGGQYSNQPQHF,TGCAGTGCTAGCGGGGGACAATATAGCAATCAGCCCCAGCATTTT
TRBV6-5,TRBJ2-5,NA,NA,CASSSQGGTNQETQCF,TGTGCCAGCAGTTCCCAAGGGGGGACAAACCAAGAGACCCAGTGCTTC
TRBV4-1,TRBJ2-7,NA,NA,CASSQGDGTYEQYF,TGCGCCAGCAGCCAAGGGGACGGAACCTACGAGCAGTACTTC
TRBV2,TRBJ1-1,many,NA,CATRPLRLNTEAFF,TGTGCCACTCGACCTCTTAGGTTGAACACTGAAGCTTTCTTT
TRBV5-1,TRBJ1-5,once,TRBD1,CASSLGTEFNQPQHF,TGCGCCAGCAGCTTAGGGACAGAATTCAATCAGCCCCAGCATTTT
TRBV9,TRBJ1-2,NA,NA,CASSARTDGYTF,TGTGCCAGCAGCGCCCGTACTGATGGCTACACCTTC
TRBV14,TRBJ1-2,few,NA,CASSQVLTANYGYTF,TGTGCCAGCAGCCAAGTCTTAACAGCCAACTATGGCTACACCTTC
TRBV4-1,TRBJ1-1,NA,TRBD1,CASSQAGTGGTEAFF,TGCGCCAGCAGCCAGGCCGGGACAGGGGGGACTGAAGCTTTCTTT
TRBV9,TRBJ2-7,NA,NA,CASSAEQGPVNEQYF,TGTGCCAGCAGCGCCGAACAGGGCCCCGTTAACGAGCAGTACTTC
TRBV6-1,TRBJ2-7,few,NA,CASSESPRDTYEQYF,TGTGCCAGCAGTGAATCCCCCAGAGATACCTACGAGCAGTACTTC
TRBV6-1,TRBJ2-7,once,TRBD2,CASFQGLAGFYEQYF,TGTGCCAGCTTCCAAGGACTAGCGGGGTTCTACGAGCAGTACTTC
TRBV28,TRBJ1-5,NA,NA,CASSLRWGSNQPQHF,TGTGCCAGCAGTTTAAGGTGGGGGAGCAATCAGCCCCAGCATTTT
TRBV5-1,TRBJ1-2,few,NA,CASSLTVGQNYGYTF,TGCGCCAGCAGTCTGACAGTGGGACAAAACTATGGCTACACCTTC
TRBV3-1,TRBJ2-5,few,TRBD2,CASSQVGQWTGGFYF,TGTGCCAGCAGCCAAGTCGGACAGTGGACGGGAGGGTTTTACTTC
TRBV20-1,TRBJ1-5,many,NA,CSASSTESSNQPQHF,TGCAGTGCTAGTTCGACAGAATCAAGCAATCAGCCCCAGCATTTT
TRBV10-3,TRBJ2-7,NA,NA,CATGTGSFSGQYF,TGTGCCACCGGGACTGGGAGCTTTAGCGGGCAGTACTTC
TRBV28,TRBJ1-4,many,NA,CASRATGTPNEKLFF,TGTGCCAGCAGGGCTACAGGGACTCCTAATGAAAAACTGTTTTTT
TRBV4-2,TRBJ1-1,NA,NA,CASSQAGTAGEAFF,TGTGCCAGCAGCCAAGCCGGGACGGCGGGTGAAGCTTTCTTT
TRBV9,TRBJ2-7,NA,TRBD1,CASSVAGQGAHEQYF,TGTGCCAGCAGCGTAGCTGGACAGGGGGCCCACGAGCAGTACTTC
TRBV9,TRBJ2-1,many,TRBD2,CASSARTSRVHNEQFF,TGTGCCAGCAGCGCAAGGACTAGCCGCGTCCACAATGAGCAGTTCTTC
TRBV2,TRBJ2-7,NA,NA,CASSESGNEQYF,TGTGCCAGCAGTGAATCGGGGAACGAGCAGTACTTC
TRBV15,TRBJ2-2,NA,TRBD1,CATSRDRGRAGELFF,TGTGCCACCAGCCGGGACAGGGGAAGGGCCGGGGAGCTGTTTTTT
TRBV20-1,TRBJ2-7,NA,TRBD2,CSARGGAGNEQYF,TGCAGTGCTAGAGGGGGAGCGGGAAACGAGCAGTACTTC
TRBV6-5,TRBJ1-1,many,NA,CASSYGRYKNTEAFF,TGTGCCAGCAGTTACGGAAGGTATAAGAACACTGAAGCTTTCTTT
TRBV10-3,TRBJ2-5,NA,TRBD2,CAIRGFAGEGQETQYF,TGTGCCATTCGAGGGTTTGCGGGAGAGGGGCAAGAGACCCAGTACTTC
TRBV12-3/TRBV12-4,TRBJ1-2,many,NA,CASSFRVNGYTF,TGTGCCAGCAGTTTCAGGGTTAATGGCTACACCTTC
TRBV29-1,TRBJ1-1,few,TRBD1,CSVVAGGGSEAFF,TGCAGCGTTGTTGCAGGGGGAGGTTCTGAAGCTTTCTTT
TRBV6-2/TRBV6-3,TRBJ1-2,many,TRBD1,CASGMDRGLGGYTF,TGTGCCAGCGGAATGGACAGGGGGCTGGGTGGCTACACCTTC
TRBV20-1,TRBJ1-3,few,NA,CSARPQQLSGNTIYF,TGCAGTGCTAGACCGCAGCAACTCTCTGGAAACACCATATATTTT
TRBV6-2/TRBV6-3,TRBJ1-4,NA,TRBD1,CASSYRPPQGVANEKLFF,TGTGCCAGCAGTTACCGCCCTCCCCAGGGGGTTGCTAATGAAAAACTGTTTTTT
TRBV11-2,TRBJ2-1,NA,TRBD2,CASSPGEGGPVYNEQFF,TGTGCCAGCAGCCCGGGGGAGGGAGGGCCGGTCTACAATGAGCAGTTCTTC
TRBV15,TRBJ1-2,NA,TRBD1,CATTRGGNYGYTF,TGTGCCACGACCAGGGGGGGGAACTATGGCTACACCTTC
TRBV7-9,TRBJ1-1,NA,NA,CASSPPLGGMNTEAFF,TGTGCCAGCAGCCCCCCCCTGGGCGGTATGAACACTGAAGCTTTCTTT
TRBV2,TRBJ2-7,many,NA,CASSVIVVYEQYF,TGTGCCAGCAGTGTAATAGTAGTCTACGAGCAGTACTTC
TRBV15,TRBJ1-5,few,TRBD1,CATSRDHGTGNYQPQHF,TGTGCCACCAGCAGAGATCATGGGACAGGCAATTATCAGCCCCAGCATTTT
TRBV3-1,TRBJ1-6,once,NA,CASSRADSPLHF,TGTGCCAGCAGCCGAGCTGATTCACCCCTCCACTTT
TRBV7-9,TRBJ2-2,NA,TRBD2,CASGTSDINTGELFF,TGTGCCAGCGGGACTAGCGATATCAACACCGGGGAGCTGTTTTTT
TRBV2,TRBJ2-7,many,NA,CASSEWSDNYEQYF,TGTGCCAGCAGTGAGTGGTCGGACAACTACGAGCAGTACTTC
TRBV30,TRBJ2-7,few,NA,CAWSRLAQGYEQYF,TGTGCCTGGAGTAGATTAGCACAGGGATACGAGCAGTACTTC
TRBV20-1,TRBJ2-2,NA,NA,CSASQQDTGELFF,TGCAGTGCTAGCCAACAGGACACCGGGGAGCTGTTTTTT
TRBV28,TRBJ1-1,many,TRBD1,CASRTGGHTEAFF,TGCGCCAGCAGGACAGGGGGCCACACTGAAGCTTTCTTT
TRBV29-1,TRBJ1-1,NA,NA,CSVEGSRLNTEAFF,TGCAGCGTTGAGGGGAGCAGGTTGAACACTGAAGCTTTCTTT